The clone carrying this T cell receptor (beta chain) appeared a few times. Its specificity is not known. These data come from a study of CD8+ T cells in alopecia areata. Extracted RNA was reverse transcribed, and the resulting cDNA served as sequencing template. Repertoires were generated with immunoSEQ multiplex PCR, while TCRdb's copy carries only in-frame clones and drops some. The sample includes approximately 180,000 clones, roughly 53% of them seen just once. This sample's treatment: oral pan-JAK inhibitor, 5-10 mg twice daily. The study team obtained lesional scalp punch biopsies and peripheral blood from alopecia areata patients. Overall study results and limits: Tofacitinib did not eliminate many expanded lesional clones from scalp or blood.

The sequence came from a human donor with alopecia areata. The specimen was CD8+ T cells sorted from blood, collected at week 24, from a patient treated with tofacitinib.

The CDR3 loop is CASSPPGGRGQETQYF. The CDR3 DNA follows: TGTGCCAGCAGCCCCCCCGGCGGACGGGGCCAAGAGACCCAGTACTTC. V gene TRBV7-6 combines with J gene TRBJ2-5, with a weak D call TRBD2 (5 bases). This CDR3 has 16 amino acids. V shed 5 bases and J shed 1 base, with 17 bases lying between them. The germline V gene has CDR1 SGHVS and CDR2 FNYEAQ.